The sequence of this TCR beta chain was determined in a study of cytomegalovirus exposure and HLA in healthy donors. This clone has just one count. The method was immunoSEQ multiplex PCR; TCRdb's version includes in-frame clones alone and lacks a portion of them. The table has about 180,000 clones, approximately 81% seen once; the top ten hold about 15%. The ends lost 4 bases at V and 5 bases at J; junction bases unmatched: 9. The germline CDR1 and CDR2 sequences are SGHRS and YFSETQ. This CDR3 region has 15 residues. Specimen: PBMCs. The chain couples TRBV5-1 to TRBJ2-1; TRBD1 matches 7 bases. This clonotype originated in a man between 18 and 29 years old in good health and CMV-seropositive. Written as DNA, the CDR3 is TGCGCCAGCAGCCCCGACAACCAGGGGGACAATGAGCAGTTCTTC. This codes for CASSPDNQGDNEQFF.